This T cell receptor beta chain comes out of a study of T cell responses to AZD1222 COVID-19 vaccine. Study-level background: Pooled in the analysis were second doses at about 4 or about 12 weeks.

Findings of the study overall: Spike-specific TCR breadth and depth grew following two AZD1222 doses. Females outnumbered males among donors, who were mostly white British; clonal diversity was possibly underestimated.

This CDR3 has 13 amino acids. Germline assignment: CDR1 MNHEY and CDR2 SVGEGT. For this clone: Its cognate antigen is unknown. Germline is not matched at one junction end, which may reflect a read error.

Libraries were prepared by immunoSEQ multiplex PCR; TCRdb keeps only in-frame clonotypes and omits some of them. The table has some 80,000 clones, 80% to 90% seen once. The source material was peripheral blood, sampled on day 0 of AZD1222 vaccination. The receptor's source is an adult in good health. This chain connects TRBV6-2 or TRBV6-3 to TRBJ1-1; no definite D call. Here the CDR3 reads CASSYDPQTPGLF. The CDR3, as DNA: TGTGCCAGCAGTTACGATCCGCAGACACCTGGCTTATTT.